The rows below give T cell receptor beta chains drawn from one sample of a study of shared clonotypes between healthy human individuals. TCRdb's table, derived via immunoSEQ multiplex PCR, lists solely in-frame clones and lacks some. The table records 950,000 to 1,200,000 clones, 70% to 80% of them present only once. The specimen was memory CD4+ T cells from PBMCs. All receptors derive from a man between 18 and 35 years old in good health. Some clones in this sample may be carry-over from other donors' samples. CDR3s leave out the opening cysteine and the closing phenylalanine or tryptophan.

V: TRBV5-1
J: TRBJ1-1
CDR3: ATVPGPGTNAEAF

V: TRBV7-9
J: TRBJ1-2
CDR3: ASSWTSGEDYGYT

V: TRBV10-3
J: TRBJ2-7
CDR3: AISVGGPYEQY

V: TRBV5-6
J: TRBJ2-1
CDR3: ASSGLLYNEQF

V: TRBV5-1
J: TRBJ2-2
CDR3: ASSVTGIGELF

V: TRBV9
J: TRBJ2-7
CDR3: ASSPTIAGGYEQY

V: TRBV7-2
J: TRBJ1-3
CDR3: ASSLDPGGRRGNTIY

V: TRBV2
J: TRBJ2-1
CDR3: ASSPGLATTRNNEQF

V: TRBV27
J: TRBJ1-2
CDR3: ASSLGRNYGYT

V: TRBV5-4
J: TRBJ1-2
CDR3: ASRRPGAHGYT

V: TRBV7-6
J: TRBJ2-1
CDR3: ASSFGGVGEQF

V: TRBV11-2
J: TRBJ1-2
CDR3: ASSLVGRGWGYT